A single sample gave rise to the 20 T cell receptor beta chains below, sequenced in a study of blood T cells in healthy people across ages. The authors ran a second PCR of about 7 to 12 cycles using a sample-barcoded 5' primer and a J-beta primer mix. TCRdb fed the 5' RACE reads into MiXCR, producing one record per CDR3 protein. The sample has about 670,000 distinct CDR3 sequences, roughly two fifths seen once. The sample consisted of blood. The receptor source for this set is a man older than 75 in good health.

The CDR3 protein is CSARELAGYTDTQYF. CDR3 DNA: TGCAGTGCTAGAGAGCTAGCGGGCTACACAGATACGCAGTATTTT. This sequence joins TRBV20-1 and TRBJ2-3; 8 positions match TRBD2. Germline lookup yields CDR1 DFQATT and CDR2 SNEGSKA (reference sequence). This CDR3 is 15 amino acids long. The V segment lost 0 bases and the J segment 2 bases; nucleotides outside the gene matches: 4.

The chain uses TRBV7-9 and TRBJ1-1; a possible D gene is TRBD1 (6 bases). V gave up 5 bases and J gave up 7 bases, with 14 bases separating them. Germline assignment: CDR1 SEHNR and CDR2 FQNEAQ (reference sequence). The CDR3 spans 13 residues. The CDR3 is CASSTQGLGEAFF. The DNA of the CDR3 is TGTGCCAGCAGCACCCAGGGGTTGGGTGAAGCTTTCTTT.

On this clonotype: This may be a read error, as it is one base from a much larger clone. The CDR3 region is CSGGTGTTTQETQFF. The DNA of the CDR3 is TGCAGTGGTGGGACAGGCACCACAACCCAAGAGACCCAGTTCTTC. The chain recombines TRBV20-1 with TRBJ2-5; 8 nucleotides line up with TRBD1. The J call is doubtful: the DNA matches TRBJ2-1 better. This CDR3 is 15 amino acids long. Germline V gene data show CDR1 as DFQATT and CDR2 as SNEGSKA (reference sequence).

V gene TRBV6-6 combines with J gene TRBJ2-7; tentatively, D is TRBD1 (7 bases). V lost 5 bases and J 12 bases, leaving 23 bases between the germline ends. Germline CDR1 reads MNHNY; CDR2 reads SVGAGI (reference sequence). The length of the CDR3 is 14 residues. As DNA, the CDR3 is TGTGCCAGCAGTCCGAGCATAGCAGGGGGGTTCCCGTACTTC. It encodes CASSPSIAGGFPYF.

The sample holds a few counts of this clonotype. The chain is built from TRBV5-1 and TRBJ2-3; possible D gene TRBD1, 6 bases. Trimming stripped 4 bases from V and 0 bases from J, with 12 bases between. Germline CDR1 reads SGHRS; CDR2 reads YFSETQ. The CDR3 has 15 residues. The CDR3 loop is CASSLNTGSTDTQYF. The CDR3 coding sequence is TGCGCCAGCAGCCTTAATACAGGGAGCACAGATACGCAGTATTTT.

The chain carries TRBV4-2 and TRBJ2-5, with 11 bases fitting TRBD2. The junction had 8 bases not matched to a gene; V was cut back by 0 bases and J by 5 bases. CDR1 and CDR2 (germline): LGHNA, YNFKEQ. The CDR3 runs 17 residues. CDR3 bases: TGTGCCAGCAGCCAAGAGCCGCTAGCGGGAGGTACGGAGACCCAGTACTTC. It translates to CASSQEPLAGGTETQYF.

The J gene is TRBJ2-5, the V gene TRBV28; 8 bases map to TRBD2. The J call could be wrong; TRBJ2-7 is a better fit for the DNA end. Germline-derived CDR1 and CDR2 are MDHEN and SYDVKM. This CDR3 is 14 amino acids long. The CDR3, as DNA: TGTGCCAGCAGTATCAGCGGGGGTCCCTACGAGCAGTACTTC. It yields the protein CASSISGGPYEQYF.

This clonotype was seen only a few times. J is TRBJ2-7 and V is TRBV20-1; possibly TRBD1 for D (6 bases). Trimming cost V 0 bases and J 7 bases, with 16 bases left between them. Germline V gene lookup returns CDR1 DFQATT and CDR2 SNEGSKA (reference sequence). The CDR3 length is 14 residues. The DNA of the CDR3 is TGCAGTGCTAGAGATTCGACAGGATTGGGGGAGCAGTACTTC. It specifies CSARDSTGLGEQYF.

This chain uses TRBV4-3 with TRBJ2-7; 11 positions agree with TRBD2. The V gene's germline CDR1 is LGHNA and CDR2 YSLEER. J lost 7 bases, V lost 5 bases, and 13 bases had no gene match. The CDR3 is 16 residues long. The CDR3 protein is CASSGGLAELYNEQYF. DNA of the CDR3: TGCGCCAGCAGCGGGGGACTAGCGGAACTTTACAATGAGCAGTACTTC.

This clonotype was detected a few times. This rearrangement joins TRBV27 to TRBJ1-6; perhaps TRBD1 as D (5 bases). The germline CDR1 and CDR2 sequences are MNHEY and SMNVEV (reference sequence). The CDR3 is made up of 16 amino acids. V was pared by 7 bases and J by 6 bases, with 19 bases between. The CDR3 region is CASTNTGAGPNSPLHF. DNA for the CDR3: TGTGCCAGCACCAATACCGGGGCAGGGCCTAATTCACCCCTCCACTTT.

The chain couples TRBV7-2 to TRBJ2-7; D remains ambiguous. This CDR3 has 15 amino acids. The germline V gene has CDR1 SGHTA and CDR2 FQGNSA. V dropped 0 bases and J dropped 2 bases, with 11 bases sitting between them. CDR3 in DNA: TGTGCCAGCAGCTTAGCTTCGGGTTTCCCCTACGAGCAGTACTTC. Protein: CASSLASGFPYEQYF.

As for this clonotype: A junction boundary mismatches the germline segment, possibly from a read error. The rearrangement joins TRBV20-1 to TRBJ1-5, with TRBD1 matching over 7 bases. The CDR3 is made up of 13 amino acids. Looked up from germline, CDR1 is DFQATT and CDR2 is SNEGSKA (reference sequence). CDR3: CSARDREHQPQHF. CDR3 coding DNA: TGCAGTGCTCGAGACAGGGAGCATCAGCCCCAGCATTTT.

The rearrangement links TRBV5-5 to TRBJ2-7; 10 bases are a match to TRBD2. CDR3 length: 17 residues. With 4 bases clipped from V and 5 bases from J, the junction kept 15 bases outside the gene matches. Germline V gene sequence: CDR1 SGHKS, CDR2 YYEKEE (reference sequence). CDR3 sequence: CASSVQPGAGGSDEQYF. In DNA, the CDR3 is TGTGCCAGCAGCGTCCAACCAGGAGCGGGAGGGAGTGACGAGCAGTACTTC.

This clonotype appeared a few times. The genes are TRBV28 and TRBJ1-1; 8 nucleotides agree with TRBD1. V gave up 3 bases and J gave up 3 bases; unmatched junction bases: 6. This CDR3 is built from 15 residues. CDR1 is MDHEN and CDR2 is SYDVKM in the germline V gene. The CDR3 DNA sequence: TGTGCCAGCAGTTTCCGACAGGGGAGAGACACTGAAGCTTTCTTT. It codes for CASSFRQGRDTEAFF. The whole variable domain, filled in from reference TRBV28 and TRBJ1-1, reads DVKVTQSSRYLVKRTGEKVFLECVQDMDHENMFWYRQDPGLGLRLIYFSYDVKMKEKGDIPEGYSVSREKKERFSLILESASTNQTSMYLCASSFRQGRDTEAFFGQGTRLTVV.

This clonotype turned up a few times. This may be a read error, as it is one base from a much larger clone. V usage is TRBV3-1 and J usage is TRBJ1-3; D not resolved. The CDR3 consists of 14 residues. CDR1 and CDR2 from the germline V gene are LGHDT and YNNKEL (reference sequence). V shed 1 base and J shed 8 bases, with 12 bases lying between them. The CDR3 loop reads CASSQGQRGDTIYF. The CDR3 DNA sequence: TGTGCCAGCAGCCAAGGGCAGAGAGGAGACACCATATATTTT.

This chain joins TRBV7-2 and TRBJ2-2; the D gene is possibly TRBD1 (5 bases). CDR3 length: 13 amino acids. V was shortened by 2 bases and J by 6 bases, with 7 bases between the two germline ends. The germline V gene encodes CDR1 SGHTA and CDR2 FQGNSA. The CDR3 DNA follows: TGTGCCAGCAGCTTACAGGGATCCGGGGAGCTGTTTTTT. As protein: CASSLQGSGELFF.

In this sample, this clonotype turned up a few times. The chain recombines TRBV4-3 with TRBJ1-1; no clear D gene. CDR3 length: 14 residues. Trimming removed 3 bases from V and 4 bases from J, with 12 bases in between. Germline-derived CDR1 and CDR2 are LGHNA and YSLEER. The CDR3: CASSQLLAGTEAFF. The DNA for the CDR3 is TGCGCCAGCAGCCAGCTGTTGGCGGGCACTGAAGCTTTCTTT.

V is TRBV7-2 and J is TRBJ2-4; 11 nucleotides match TRBD2. Germline CDR1 SGHTA, CDR2 FQGNSA. After removal of 0 bases from V and 3 bases from J, the junction contained 4 bases not matched to a gene. The CDR3 runs to 17 residues. The CDR3 sequence is CASSLATSGIGKNIQYF. The CDR3 DNA follows: TGTGCCAGCAGCTTAGCGACTAGCGGGATAGGCAAAAACATTCAGTACTTC.

Many counts were recorded for this clonotype. The genes are TRBV24-1 and TRBJ2-1, with 7 bases that match TRBD1. This CDR3 is 17 amino acids long. V was clipped by 12 bases and J by 0 bases; unmatched bases: 16. Germline V gene sequence: CDR1 KGHDR, CDR2 SFDVKD. The CDR3 spells CAPPGQVPLSSYNEQFF. Written as DNA, the CDR3 is TGTGCCCCCCCAGGACAGGTACCTCTCAGCTCCTACAATGAGCAGTTCTTC.

The chain uses TRBV12-3 or TRBV12-4 and TRBJ1-5; D may be TRBD1 (6 bases). Trimming took off 3 bases at V and 1 base at J, with 10 bases between the two ends. CDR3 length: 15 amino acids. CDR3 bases: TGTGCCAGCAGTTTTCAGGGGCGGAGCAATCAGCCCCAGCATTTT. Its translation is CASSFQGRSNQPQHF.